This TCR beta chain was identified in a study of blood T cell repertoires in COVID-19. At the level of the study: Sites in the United States, Italy and Spain provided acute and convalescent COVID-19 samples. Sample material is recorded as cDNA or gDNA derived from T cells, B-cell-depleted T cells, or PBMCs.

Enrollment of patients from Seattle took place during active infection, with longitudinal follow-up. In the authors' workflow: It was from reference gene primer amplification that nucleated cell counts were estimated. Measured with immunoSEQ multiplex PCR; TCRdb has only the in-frame clones, and not every one. V, J and clone size are taken as reported in that table, and D and trimming were inferred from the DNA itself. Among some 200,000 clones listed, roughly 85% were seen once. V shed 6 bases and J 6 bases; nucleotides not matched to a gene: 15. Germline V CDR1 and CDR2: KGHSH, LQKENI. CDR3 length equals 16 residues. This clone was detected a few times.

The receptor was isolated from a woman in her 70s with COVID-19, enrolled during active disease. The sequenced sample was peripheral blood. V is TRBV18 and J is TRBJ1-2, with 8 bases aligning to TRBD1. The DNA of the CDR3 is TGTGCCAGCTCCCCAAACAGGGGGAAGGGACGAGATGGCTACACCTTC. Amino acid sequence: CASSPNRGKGRDGYTF.